The sequence of this T cell receptor beta chain was determined in a study of CD8 T cells in Susac syndrome. Points from the study as a whole: None of the CD4+ T cell repertoires in Susac syndrome showed clonal expansion. The study's TCR sequencing and HLA analysis covered a relatively small number of individuals, and the study acknowledged this.

FACS enriched CD8+ TEMRA cells, while bulk CD8+ and CD4+ were negatively isolated. This CDR3 spans 13 amino acids. Trimming took off 3 bases at V and 8 bases at J, with 13 bases between the two ends. The germline V gene has CDR1 KGHSH and CDR2 LQKENI. After extraction with the RNeasy kit, roughly 0.5 to 1 ug of the RNA was reverse transcribed using random hexamers. With immunoSEQ multiplex PCR, TCR beta CDR3 was amplified across 54 Vbeta and 13 Jbeta. MiXCR was run by TCRdb on the immunoSEQ multiplex PCR reads, yielding one entry per CDR3 protein. The table shows some 180,000 distinct CDR3 sequences, with roughly 94% occurring only once. Concerning this clonotype itself: Its antigen is unknown.

The sequenced sample consisted of CD4+ T cells from PBMCs. This TCR was recovered from a human donor with Susac syndrome. V usage is TRBV18 and J usage is TRBJ1-1, with a weak D call TRBD1 (5 bases). CDR3: CASSPGPGGEAFF. In nucleotides, the CDR3 is TGTGCCAGCTCACCGGGGCCTGGGGGGGAAGCTTTCTTT. The entire variable domain, with the rest obtained from reference TRBV18 and TRBJ1-1, is as follows: NAGVMQNPRHLVRRRGQEARLRCSPMKGHSHVYWYRQLPEEGLKFMVYLQKENIIDESGMPKERFSAEFPKEGPSILRIQQVVRGDSAAYFCASSPGPGGEAFFGQGTRLTVV.